The sequence of this T cell receptor (beta chain) was determined in a study of human T cells and chemical hapten exposure. Findings of the study overall: Compared to controls, expanded TCRs made significantly more large clusters of similar CDR3s. Those TCRs sitting above 1 in 1000 frequency stayed the same with DPC sensitization.

This clonotype was seen only a few times. Its matching antigen is unknown. CDR1 is SGHTA and CDR2 is FQGTGA in the germline V gene. The CDR3 covers 16 residues. Trimming pared 2 bases from V and 3 bases from J, leaving 13 bases between. TCRdb used MiXCR to reprocess the RACE reads, holding one entry per CDR3 protein. The sample lists nearly 350,000 distinct CDR3 sequences; approximately 6.9% were seen once. The time point was: patch test 1, 2 weeks after DPC sensitization. The treatment was: therapeutic diphenylcyclopropenone sensitization with weekly scalp DPC. This TCR was recovered from a woman between 18 and 30 years old with alopecia areata. Some clones in this sample may be carry-over from other donors' samples. V is TRBV7-3 and J is TRBJ2-2, with a weak D call TRBD1 (5 bases). The sequencing used whole blood, collected in connection with sensitization to the hapten diphenylcyclopropenone (DPC). The CDR3 DNA sequence: TGTGCCAGCAGCTTACGGTCCAGGGTAGACACCGGGGAGCTGTTTTTT. Its translation: CASSLRSRVDTGELFF.